Below are 16 T cell receptor beta chains sequenced from a single sample in a study of cytomegalovirus exposure and HLA in healthy donors. It was with 60 Vbeta and 13 Jbeta primers that the PCR ran. Clones were sequenced by immunoSEQ multiplex PCR, and TCRdb holds only the in-frame ones, with some missing. Of some 200,000 clones listed, around 80% are singletons. The specimen was PBMCs. The receptors derive from a boy between 2 and 10 years old in good health and CMV-seronegative.

The V and J genes are TRBV11-1 and TRBJ1-1; 7 nucleotides align to TRBD1. CDR1 is SGHAT and CDR2 is FQDESV in the germline V gene (reference sequence). The CDR3 is 13 residues long. J gave up 6 bases and V 3 bases, and 4 bases lay outside the gene matches. The CDR3 coding sequence is TGTGCCAGCAGCTTCTACAGGGGTTCTGAAGCTTTCTTT. Translated: CASSFYRGSEAFF.

The table lists this clone with a few counts. This chain joins TRBV11-3 and TRBJ2-5; 11 bases fit TRBD2. With 1 base clipped from V and 0 bases from J, the junction kept 1 base outside the gene matches. In germline, CDR1 is SGHNT, CDR2 YENEEA. This CDR3 comprises 16 residues. The CDR3 DNA reads TGTGCCAGCAGCTTAGGACTAGCGGGGAACCAAGAGACCCAGTACTTC. The encoded protein is CASSLGLAGNQETQYF.

This chain uses TRBV6-5 with TRBJ2-7, with D possibly TRBD2 on 5 matching bases. Germline loops: CDR1 MNHEY, CDR2 SVGAGI. V was cut by 2 bases and J by 6 bases, with 14 bases left in between. This CDR3 is built from 14 residues. The CDR3 DNA is TGTGCCAGCAGTTACGACCTTACTAGTTCCGAGCAGTACTTC. It yields the protein CASSYDLTSSEQYF.

V is TRBV19 and J is TRBJ1-3; D may be TRBD1 (6 bases). Trimming stripped 7 bases from V and 0 bases from J, with 16 bases between. The CDR3 has 16 residues. Germline CDR1 is LNHDA and CDR2 is SQIVND (reference sequence). CDR3 sequence (DNA): TGTGCCAGTACCATGAGCGACAGGCGCTCTGGAAACACCATATATTTT. It yields the protein CASTMSDRRSGNTIYF.

The chain's CDR3 is CACLLGGRSETQYF. The DNA of the CDR3 is TGTGCCTGTCTCCTGGGGGGGAGGTCAGAGACCCAGTACTTC. This chain uses TRBV30 with TRBJ2-5, with 7 nucleotides matching TRBD2. Germline V CDR1 and CDR2: GTSNPN, SVGIG (reference sequence). V dropped 6 bases and J dropped 4; count of bases not matched to a gene: 11. The CDR3 has 14 amino acids.

In this sample, this clone turned up a few times. The gene calls are TRBV13 and TRBJ2-1, with 15 bases that match TRBD2. The CDR3 totals 17 residues. V trimming: 4 bases; J trimming: 2 bases; junction bases outside the gene matches: 3. The V gene's germline CDR1 is PRHDT and CDR2 FYEKMQ (reference sequence). The CDR3 DNA reads TGTGCCAGCAGCTCACGGACTAGCGGGGGGGCCTACAATGAGCAGTTCTTC. Translated, it gives CASSSRTSGGAYNEQFF.

J is TRBJ2-4 and V is TRBV27; 13 bases align to TRBD2. Trimming cost V 4 bases and J 10 bases; bases outside gene matches: 7. This CDR3 is built from 15 residues. Germline loops: CDR1 MNHEY, CDR2 SMNVEV (reference sequence). This CDR3 reads CASSSGTSGNEIQYF. The CDR3 bases are TGTGCCAGCAGTTCCGGGACTAGCGGGAATGAGATTCAGTACTTC.

The chain carries TRBV4-2 and TRBJ2-5, with 12 bases matching TRBD1. Germline CDR1 is LGHNA and CDR2 is YNFKEQ. After removal of 4 bases from V and 5 bases from J, the junction contained 14 bases not matched to a gene. The CDR3 totals 18 residues. This CDR3 reads CASSPLRGTGGAEETQYF. DNA of the CDR3: TGTGCCAGCAGCCCTCTGAGGGGGACAGGGGGCGCGGAGGAGACCCAGTACTTC.

The CDR3 loop is CASSLFRDTHEQYF. The CDR3 nucleotides read TGTGCCAGCAGCTTATTCCGGGACACCCACGAGCAGTACTTC. The chain is built from TRBV11-2 and TRBJ2-7; D possibly corresponds to TRBD1 (6 bases). Germline-derived CDR1 and CDR2 are SGHAT and FQNNGV. The CDR3 is 14 amino acids. The germline V and J ends were trimmed by 2 bases and 5 bases, with 13 bases remaining between them.

The chain couples TRBV27 to TRBJ2-7; 10 nucleotides agree with TRBD1. V shed 5 bases, J shed 3 bases, and the junction held 7 bases outside the gene matches. This CDR3 spans 15 amino acids. Germline values: CDR1 MNHEY, CDR2 SMNVEV (reference sequence). The CDR3 DNA reads as TGTGCCAGCAGTCCCTACGGGACAGGGGTCTACGAGCAGTACTTC. Its protein is CASSPYGTGVYEQYF.

This rearrangement joins TRBV11-2 to TRBJ2-1; possible D gene TRBD2, 6 bases. The CDR3 runs to 13 residues. The V end lost 1 base, the J end lost 9 bases, and 10 bases lay between the germline ends. Germline CDR1 SGHAT, CDR2 FQNNGV. The CDR3 sequence: CASSLAGVPEQFF. The CDR3, as DNA: TGTGCCAGCAGCTTAGCGGGAGTCCCTGAGCAGTTCTTC.

This rearrangement joins TRBV9 to TRBJ1-1; TRBD1 might be the D (6 bases). The CDR3 length is 13 residues. Germline-derived CDR1 and CDR2 are SGDLS and YYNGEE. V was pared by 3 bases and J by 4 bases, with 10 bases between. The CDR3, as DNA: TGTGCCAGCAGCGAACAGACAGGCACTGAAGCTTTCTTT. Protein: CASSEQTGTEAFF.

The chain combines TRBV6-5 with TRBJ2-7, with TRBD1 as a possible D gene (6 bases). The CDR3 spans 16 residues. V dropped 0 bases and J dropped 1 base, with 13 bases sitting between them. Germline V gene data show CDR1 as MNHEY and CDR2 as SVGAGI. The CDR3 DNA reads TGTGCCAGCAGTTACTCCCCGACAGGCTTGTCCTACGAGCAGTACTTC. It codes for CASSYSPTGLSYEQYF.

This clone was seen only a few times. This sequence joins TRBV5-6 and TRBJ1-1; D may be TRBD1 (5 bases). Trimming left V 3 bases short and J 6 bases short, with 12 bases between. The CDR3 consists of 13 residues. Germline V CDR1 and CDR2: SGHDT, YYEEEE. CDR3 amino acids: CASSSGGDPEAFF. CDR3 in DNA: TGTGCCAGCAGCTCGGGGGGGGATCCTGAAGCTTTCTTT.

The chain combines TRBV19 with TRBJ2-7; D is possibly TRBD2 (6 bases). Germline CDR1 reads LNHDA; CDR2 reads SQIVND (reference sequence). The CDR3 has 17 residues. Trimming stripped 3 bases from V and 1 base from J, with 19 bases between. The CDR3 here is CASSIARSGTYSYEQYF. CDR3 DNA: TGTGCCAGTAGTATCGCCAGGTCAGGGACTTATTCCTACGAGCAGTACTTC.

In its sample, this clone was seen once. The rearrangement links TRBV6-1 to TRBJ2-7; D is possibly TRBD1 (6 bases). V lost 4 bases, J lost 5 bases, and 24 bases lay in between. Germline V gene data show CDR1 as MNHNS and CDR2 as SASEGT. The CDR3 has 17 amino acids. DNA of the CDR3: TGTGCCAGCAGTGTCCTACAGGGATTACAGACCCCCCACGAGCAGTACTTC. It specifies CASSVLQGLQTPHEQYF.